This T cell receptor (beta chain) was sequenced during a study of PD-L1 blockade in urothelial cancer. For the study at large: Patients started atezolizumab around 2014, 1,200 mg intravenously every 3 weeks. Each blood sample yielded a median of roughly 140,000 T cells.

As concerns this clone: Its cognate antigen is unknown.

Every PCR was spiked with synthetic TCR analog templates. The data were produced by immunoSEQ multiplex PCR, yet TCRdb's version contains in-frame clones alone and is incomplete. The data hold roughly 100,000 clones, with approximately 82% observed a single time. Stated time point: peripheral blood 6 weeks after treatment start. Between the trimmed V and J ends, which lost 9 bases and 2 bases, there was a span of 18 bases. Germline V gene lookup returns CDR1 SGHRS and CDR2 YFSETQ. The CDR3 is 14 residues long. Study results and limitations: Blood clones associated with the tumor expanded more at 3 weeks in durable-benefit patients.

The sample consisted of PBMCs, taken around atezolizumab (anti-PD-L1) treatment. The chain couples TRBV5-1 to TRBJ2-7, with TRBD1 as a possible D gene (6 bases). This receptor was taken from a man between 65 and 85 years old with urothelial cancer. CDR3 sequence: CATQKGDGTYEQYF. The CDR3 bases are TGCGCCACCCAAAAGGGGGACGGAACCTACGAGCAGTACTTC. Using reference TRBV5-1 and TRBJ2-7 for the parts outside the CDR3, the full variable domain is KAGVTQTPRYLIKTRGQQVTLSCSPISGHRSVSWYQQTPGQGLQFLFEYFSETQRNKGNFPGRFSGRQFSNSRSEMNVSTLELGDSALYLCATQKGDGTYEQYFGPGTRLTVT.